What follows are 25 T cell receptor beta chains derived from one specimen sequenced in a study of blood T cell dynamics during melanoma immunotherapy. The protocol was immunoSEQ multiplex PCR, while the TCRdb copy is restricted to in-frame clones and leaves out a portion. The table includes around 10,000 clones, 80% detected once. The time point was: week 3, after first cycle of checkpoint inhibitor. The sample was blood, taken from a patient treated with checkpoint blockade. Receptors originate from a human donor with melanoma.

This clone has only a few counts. The CDR3 loop is CASSPEQGYYGYTF. CDR3 coding DNA: TGTGCCAGCAGTCCCGAACAGGGGTACTATGGCTACACCTTC. The V gene is TRBV28, the J gene TRBJ1-2; 7 positions agree with TRBD1. Germline V gene sequence: CDR1 MDHEN, CDR2 SYDVKM. This CDR3 is 14 amino acids long. Trimming removed 5 bases from V and 3 bases from J; junction bases left unmatched: 6.

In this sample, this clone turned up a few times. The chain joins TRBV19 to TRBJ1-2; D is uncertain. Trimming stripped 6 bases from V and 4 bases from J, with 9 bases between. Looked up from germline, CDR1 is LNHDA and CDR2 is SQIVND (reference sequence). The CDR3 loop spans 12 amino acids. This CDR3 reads CASRHRVYGYTF. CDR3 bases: TGTGCCAGTAGGCACCGGGTCTATGGCTACACCTTC.

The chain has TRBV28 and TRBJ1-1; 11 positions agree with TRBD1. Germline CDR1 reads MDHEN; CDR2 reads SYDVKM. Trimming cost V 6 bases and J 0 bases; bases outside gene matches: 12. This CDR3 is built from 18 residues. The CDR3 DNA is TGTGCCAGCAGCCAAGTGGACAGGGGGCCTCTCATGAACACTGAAGCTTTCTTT. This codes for CASSQVDRGPLMNTEAFF.

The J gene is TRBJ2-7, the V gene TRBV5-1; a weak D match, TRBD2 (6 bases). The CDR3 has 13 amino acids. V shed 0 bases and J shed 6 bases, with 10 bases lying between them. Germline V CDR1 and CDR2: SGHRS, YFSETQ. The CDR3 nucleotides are TGCGCCAGCAGCTTGGGTCAGGGAGGCGAGCAGTACTTC. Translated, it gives CASSLGQGGEQYF. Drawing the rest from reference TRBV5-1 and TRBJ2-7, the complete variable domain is KAGVTQTPRYLIKTRGQQVTLSCSPISGHRSVSWYQQTPGQGLQFLFEYFSETQRNKGNFPGRFSGRQFSNSRSEMNVSTLELGDSALYLCASSLGQGGEQYFGPGTRLTVT.

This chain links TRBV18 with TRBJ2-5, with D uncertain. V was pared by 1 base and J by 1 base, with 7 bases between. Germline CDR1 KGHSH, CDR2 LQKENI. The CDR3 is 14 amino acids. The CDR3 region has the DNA TGTGCCAGCTCACCACAAGGGTTCCAAGAGACCCAGTACTTC. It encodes CASSPQGFQETQYF.

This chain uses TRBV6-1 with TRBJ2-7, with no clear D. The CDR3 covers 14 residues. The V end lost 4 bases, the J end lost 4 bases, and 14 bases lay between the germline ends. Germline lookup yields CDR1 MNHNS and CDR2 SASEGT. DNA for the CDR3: TGTGCCAGCAGTGTTGGTGGCAGGATTTACGAGCAGTACGTC. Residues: CASSVGGRIYEQYV.

Written as DNA, the CDR3 is TGTGCCAGCATTCGACAGGGAACTGAAGCTTTCTTT. This gives the protein CASIRQGTEAFF. The rearrangement uses TRBV4-2 and TRBJ1-1, with 7 bases identical to TRBD1. This CDR3 spans 12 amino acids. The germline gives CDR1 LGHNA, CDR2 YNFKEQ. V was clipped by 7 bases and J by 5 bases; unmatched bases: 4.

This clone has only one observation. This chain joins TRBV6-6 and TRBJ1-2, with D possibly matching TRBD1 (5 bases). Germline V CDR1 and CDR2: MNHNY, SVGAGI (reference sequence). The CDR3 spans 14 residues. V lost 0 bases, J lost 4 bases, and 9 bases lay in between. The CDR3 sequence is CASSYSQGLYGYTF. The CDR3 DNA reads TGTGCCAGCAGTTACTCCCAGGGACTCTATGGCTACACCTTC.

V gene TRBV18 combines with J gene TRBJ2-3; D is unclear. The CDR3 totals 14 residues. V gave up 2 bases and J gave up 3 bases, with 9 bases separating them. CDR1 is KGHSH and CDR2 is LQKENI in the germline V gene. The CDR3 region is CASSPRSATDTQYF. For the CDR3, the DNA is TGTGCCAGCTCACCAAGGAGTGCGACAGATACGCAGTATTTT.

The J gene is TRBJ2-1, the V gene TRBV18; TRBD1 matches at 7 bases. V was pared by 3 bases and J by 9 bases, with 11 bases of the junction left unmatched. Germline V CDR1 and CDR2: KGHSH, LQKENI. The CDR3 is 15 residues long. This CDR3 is CASSPWDSYPSEQFF. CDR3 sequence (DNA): TGTGCCAGCTCACCGTGGGACAGTTACCCCAGTGAGCAGTTCTTC.

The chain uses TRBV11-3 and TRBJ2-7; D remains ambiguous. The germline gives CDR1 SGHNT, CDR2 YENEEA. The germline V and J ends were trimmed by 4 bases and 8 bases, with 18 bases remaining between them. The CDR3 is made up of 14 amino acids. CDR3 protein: CASSSASGWTKQYF. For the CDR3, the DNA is TGTGCCAGCAGCTCAGCCTCCGGTTGGACGAAGCAGTACTTC.

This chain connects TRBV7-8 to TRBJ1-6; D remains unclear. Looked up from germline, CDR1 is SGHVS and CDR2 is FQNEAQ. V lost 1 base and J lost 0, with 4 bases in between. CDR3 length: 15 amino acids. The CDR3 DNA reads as TGTGCCAGCAGCTTAGGAAGCTCCTATAATTCACCCCTCCACTTT. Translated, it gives CASSLGSSYNSPLHF.

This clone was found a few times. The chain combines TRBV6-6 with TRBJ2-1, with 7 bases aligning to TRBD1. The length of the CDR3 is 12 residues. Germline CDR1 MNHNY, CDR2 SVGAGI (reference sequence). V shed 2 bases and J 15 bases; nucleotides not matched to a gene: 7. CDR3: CASSYDQGELFF. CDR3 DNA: TGTGCCAGCAGTTACGACCAGGGGGAACTGTTCTTC.

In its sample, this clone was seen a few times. The CDR3 DNA reads as TGTGCCAGCAGTCGAGACAGGGTCCGAGGCTACACCTTC. This encodes CASSRDRVRGYTF. This chain joins TRBV6-5 and TRBJ1-2; TRBD1 matches 7 bases. The CDR3 has 13 residues. Per germline, CDR1 MNHEY and CDR2 SVGAGI. The J segment lost 8 bases and the V segment lost 5 bases, leaving 8 bases of the junction unmatched.

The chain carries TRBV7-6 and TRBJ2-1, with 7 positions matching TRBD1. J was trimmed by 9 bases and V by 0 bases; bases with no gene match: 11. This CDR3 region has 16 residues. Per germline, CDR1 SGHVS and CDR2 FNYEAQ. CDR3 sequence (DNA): TGTGCCAGCAGCTTAGCAGGGGGCTTGACGGATGGTGAGCAGTTCTTC. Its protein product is CASSLAGGLTDGEQFF.

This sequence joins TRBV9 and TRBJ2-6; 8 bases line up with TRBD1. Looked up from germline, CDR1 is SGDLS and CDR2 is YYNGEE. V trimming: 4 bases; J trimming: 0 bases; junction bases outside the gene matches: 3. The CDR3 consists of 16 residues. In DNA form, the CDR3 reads TGTGCCAGCAGCCCCGGACAGGGCTCTGGGGCCAACGTCCTGACTTTC. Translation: CASSPGQGSGANVLTF.

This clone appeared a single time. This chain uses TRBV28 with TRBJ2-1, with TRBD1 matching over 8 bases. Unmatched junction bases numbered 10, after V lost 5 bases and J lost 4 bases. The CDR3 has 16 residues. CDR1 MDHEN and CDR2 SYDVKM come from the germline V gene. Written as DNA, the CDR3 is TGTGCCAGCAGTACTTCCAAGGGACAGGCATACAATGAGCAGTTCTTC. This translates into CASSTSKGQAYNEQFF.

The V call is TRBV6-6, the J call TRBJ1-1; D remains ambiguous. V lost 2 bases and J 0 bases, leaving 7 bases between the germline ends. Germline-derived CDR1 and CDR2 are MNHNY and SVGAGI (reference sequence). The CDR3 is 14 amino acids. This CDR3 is CASSYGVMNTEAFF. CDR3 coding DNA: TGTGCCAGCAGTTACGGGGTGATGAACACTGAAGCTTTCTTT.

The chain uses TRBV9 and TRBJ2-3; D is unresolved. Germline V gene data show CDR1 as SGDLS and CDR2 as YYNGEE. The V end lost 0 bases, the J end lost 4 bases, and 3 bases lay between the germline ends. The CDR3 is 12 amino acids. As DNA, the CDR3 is TGTGCCAGCAGCGTAGCTGCAGATACGCAGTATTTT. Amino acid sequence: CASSVAADTQYF.

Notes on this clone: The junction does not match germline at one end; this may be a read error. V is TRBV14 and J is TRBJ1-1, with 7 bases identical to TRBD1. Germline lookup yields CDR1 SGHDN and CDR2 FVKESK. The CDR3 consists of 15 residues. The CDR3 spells CASSQEGALNTEAFF. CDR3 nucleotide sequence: TGTGCCAGCAGTCAAGAGGGGGCCCTTAACACTGAAGCTTTCTTT.

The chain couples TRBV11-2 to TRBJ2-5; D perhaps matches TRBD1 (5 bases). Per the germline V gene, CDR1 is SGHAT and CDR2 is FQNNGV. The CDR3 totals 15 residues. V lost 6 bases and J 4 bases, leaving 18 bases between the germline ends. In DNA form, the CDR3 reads TGTGCCAGCAGTTTCTCCCACACAGGAGTAGAGACCCAGTACTTC. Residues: CASSFSHTGVETQYF.

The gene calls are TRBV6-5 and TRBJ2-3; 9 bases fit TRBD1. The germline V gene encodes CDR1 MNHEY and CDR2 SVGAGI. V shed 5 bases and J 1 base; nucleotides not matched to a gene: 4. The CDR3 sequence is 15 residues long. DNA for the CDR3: TGTGCCAGCAGTAACCGGGACAGGGGCACAGATACGCAGTATTTT. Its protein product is CASSNRDRGTDTQYF.

The CDR3 loop is CASSLIADTDTQYF. CDR3 sequence (DNA): TGCGCCAGCAGCTTGATTGCCGACACAGATACGCAGTATTTT. The V and J genes are TRBV5-1 and TRBJ2-3; no clear D gene. Trimming took 1 base from V and 2 from J, leaving 8 bases between them. Looked up from germline, CDR1 is SGHRS and CDR2 is YFSETQ. This CDR3 is built from 14 residues.

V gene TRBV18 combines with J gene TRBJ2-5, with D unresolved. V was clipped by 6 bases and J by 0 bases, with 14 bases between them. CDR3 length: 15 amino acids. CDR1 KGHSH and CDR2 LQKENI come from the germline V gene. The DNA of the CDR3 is TGTGCCAGCTCCCGCGCAGGTACGCACCAAGAGACCCAGTACTTC. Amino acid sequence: CASSRAGTHQETQYF.

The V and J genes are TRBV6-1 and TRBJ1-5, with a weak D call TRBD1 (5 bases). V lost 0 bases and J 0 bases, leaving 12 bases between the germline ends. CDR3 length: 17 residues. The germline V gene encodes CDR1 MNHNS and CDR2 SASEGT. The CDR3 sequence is CASSEARGAYSNQPQHF. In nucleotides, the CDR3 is TGTGCCAGCAGTGAAGCGCGAGGGGCCTATAGCAATCAGCCCCAGCATTTT.